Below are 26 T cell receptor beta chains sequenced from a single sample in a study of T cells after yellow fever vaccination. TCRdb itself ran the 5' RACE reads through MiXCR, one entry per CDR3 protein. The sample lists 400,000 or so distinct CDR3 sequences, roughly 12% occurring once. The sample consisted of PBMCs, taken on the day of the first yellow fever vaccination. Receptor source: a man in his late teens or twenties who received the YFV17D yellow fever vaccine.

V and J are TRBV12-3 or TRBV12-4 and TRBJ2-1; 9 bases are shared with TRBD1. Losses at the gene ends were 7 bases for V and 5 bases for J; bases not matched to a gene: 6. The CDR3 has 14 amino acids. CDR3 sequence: CASTLGTGNNEQFF. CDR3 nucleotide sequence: TGTGCCAGCACCCTAGGGACAGGGAACAATGAGCAGTTCTTC.

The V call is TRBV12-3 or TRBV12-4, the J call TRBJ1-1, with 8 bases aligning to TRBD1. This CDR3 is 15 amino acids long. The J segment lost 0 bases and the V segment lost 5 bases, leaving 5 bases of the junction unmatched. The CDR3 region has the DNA TGTGCCAGCAGTCCCCAGACAGGGGTGAACACTGAAGCTTTCTTT. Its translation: CASSPQTGVNTEAFF.

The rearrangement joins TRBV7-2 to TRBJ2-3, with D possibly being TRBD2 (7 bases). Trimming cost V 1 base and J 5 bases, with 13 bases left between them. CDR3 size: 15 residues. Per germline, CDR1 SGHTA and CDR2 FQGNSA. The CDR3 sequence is CASSLGRGGEDTQYF. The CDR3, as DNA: TGTGCCAGCAGCTTAGGGAGGGGGGGGGAAGATACGCAGTATTTT.

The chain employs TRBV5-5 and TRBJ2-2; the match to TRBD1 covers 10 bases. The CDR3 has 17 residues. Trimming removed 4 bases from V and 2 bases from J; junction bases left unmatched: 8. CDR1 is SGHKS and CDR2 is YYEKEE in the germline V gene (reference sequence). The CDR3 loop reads CASSLTSTGGNTGELFF. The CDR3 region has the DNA TGTGCCAGCAGCCTTACTTCGACAGGGGGCAACACCGGGGAGCTGTTTTTT.

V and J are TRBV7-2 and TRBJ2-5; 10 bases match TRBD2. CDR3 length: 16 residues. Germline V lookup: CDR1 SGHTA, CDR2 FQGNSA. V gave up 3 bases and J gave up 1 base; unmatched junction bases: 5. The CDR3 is CASSFPSGGGQETQYF. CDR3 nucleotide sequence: TGTGCCAGCAGCTTCCCTAGCGGGGGTGGCCAAGAGACCCAGTACTTC. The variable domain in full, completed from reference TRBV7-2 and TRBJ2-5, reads GAGVSQSPSNKVTEKGKDVELRCDPISGHTALYWYRQSLGQGLEFLIYFQGNSAPDKSGLPSDRFSAERTGGSVSTLTIQRTQQEDSAVYLCASSFPSGGGQETQYFGPGTRLLVL.

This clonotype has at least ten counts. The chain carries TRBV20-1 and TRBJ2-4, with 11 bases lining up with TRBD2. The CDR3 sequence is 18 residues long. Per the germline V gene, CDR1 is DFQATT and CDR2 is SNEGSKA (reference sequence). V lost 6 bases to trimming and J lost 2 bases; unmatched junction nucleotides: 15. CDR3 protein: CSAASLAGGSGTKNIQYF. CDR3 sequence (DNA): TGCAGTGCGGCATCTCTAGCGGGGGGAAGTGGGACCAAAAACATTCAGTACTTC.

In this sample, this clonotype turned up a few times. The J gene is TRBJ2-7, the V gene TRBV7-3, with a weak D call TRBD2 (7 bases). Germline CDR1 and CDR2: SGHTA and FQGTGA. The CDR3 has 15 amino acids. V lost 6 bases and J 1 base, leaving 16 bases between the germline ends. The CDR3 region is CASSFAGAGSYEQYF. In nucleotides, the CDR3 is TGTGCCAGCAGTTTCGCGGGGGCCGGATCCTACGAGCAGTACTTC.

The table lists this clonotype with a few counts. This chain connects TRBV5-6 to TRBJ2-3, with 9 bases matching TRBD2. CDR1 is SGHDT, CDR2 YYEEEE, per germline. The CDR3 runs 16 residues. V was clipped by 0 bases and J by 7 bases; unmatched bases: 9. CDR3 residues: CASSLGYLAGLHTQYF. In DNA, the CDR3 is TGTGCCAGCAGCTTGGGGTATCTAGCGGGGTTGCATACGCAGTATTTT.

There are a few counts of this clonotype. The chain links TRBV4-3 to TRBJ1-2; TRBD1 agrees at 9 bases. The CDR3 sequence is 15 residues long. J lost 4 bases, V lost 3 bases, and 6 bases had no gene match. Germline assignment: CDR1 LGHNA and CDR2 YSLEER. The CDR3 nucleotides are TGCGCCAGCAGCCAGGAGACAGGGGGGAGCTATGGCTACACCTTC. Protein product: CASSQETGGSYGYTF.

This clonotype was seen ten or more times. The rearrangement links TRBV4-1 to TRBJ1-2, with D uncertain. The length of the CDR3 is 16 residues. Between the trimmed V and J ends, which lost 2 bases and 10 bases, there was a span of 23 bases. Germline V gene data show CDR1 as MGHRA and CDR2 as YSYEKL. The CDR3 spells CASSQRSRGGREDYTF. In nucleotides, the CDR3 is TGCGCCAGCAGCCAACGGAGTCGTGGCGGTAGGGAGGACTACACCTTC.

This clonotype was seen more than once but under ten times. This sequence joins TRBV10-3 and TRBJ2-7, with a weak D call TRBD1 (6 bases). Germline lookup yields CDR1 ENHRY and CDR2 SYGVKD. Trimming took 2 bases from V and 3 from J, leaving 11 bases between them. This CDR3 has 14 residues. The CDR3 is CAISEAGTIYEQYF. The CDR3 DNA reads TGTGCCATCAGTGAGGCCGGGACAATCTACGAGCAGTACTTC.

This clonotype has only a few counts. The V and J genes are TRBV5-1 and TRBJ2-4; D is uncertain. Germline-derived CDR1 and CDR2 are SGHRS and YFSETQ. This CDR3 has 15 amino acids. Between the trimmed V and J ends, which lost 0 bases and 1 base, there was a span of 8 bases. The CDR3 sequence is CASSLALGAKNIQYF. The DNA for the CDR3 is TGCGCCAGCAGCTTGGCGCTTGGTGCCAAAAACATTCAGTACTTC.

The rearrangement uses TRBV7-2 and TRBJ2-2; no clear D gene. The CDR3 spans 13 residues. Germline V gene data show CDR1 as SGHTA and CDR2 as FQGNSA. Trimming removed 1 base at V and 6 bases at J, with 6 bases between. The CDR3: CASSLELSGELFF. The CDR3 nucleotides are TGTGCCAGCAGCTTAGAATTGTCCGGGGAGCTGTTTTTT.

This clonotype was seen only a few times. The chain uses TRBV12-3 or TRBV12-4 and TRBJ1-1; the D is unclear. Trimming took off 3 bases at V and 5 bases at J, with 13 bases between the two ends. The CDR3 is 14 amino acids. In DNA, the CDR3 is TGTGCCAGCAGTTTGGCCGAGGTGAGGACTGAAGCTTTCTTT. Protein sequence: CASSLAEVRTEAFF.

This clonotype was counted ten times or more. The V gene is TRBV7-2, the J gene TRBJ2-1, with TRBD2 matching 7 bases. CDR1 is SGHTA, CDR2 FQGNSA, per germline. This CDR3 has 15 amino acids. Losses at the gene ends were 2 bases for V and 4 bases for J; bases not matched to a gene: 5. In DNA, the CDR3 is TGTGCCAGCAGCTTATGGGGGGGGGTTTACAATGAGCAGTTCTTC. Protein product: CASSLWGGVYNEQFF.

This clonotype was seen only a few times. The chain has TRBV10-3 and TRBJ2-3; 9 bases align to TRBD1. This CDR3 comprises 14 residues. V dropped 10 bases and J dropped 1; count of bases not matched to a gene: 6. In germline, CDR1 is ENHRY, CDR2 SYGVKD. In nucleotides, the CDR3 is TGTGCCAGCGGACAGGGGAAGGGCACAGATACGCAGTATTTT. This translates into CASGQGKGTDTQYF.

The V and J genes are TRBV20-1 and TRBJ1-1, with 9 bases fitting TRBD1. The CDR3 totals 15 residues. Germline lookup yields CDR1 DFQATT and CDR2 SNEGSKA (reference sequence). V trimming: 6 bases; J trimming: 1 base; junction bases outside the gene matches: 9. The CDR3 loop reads CSARNADRGNTEAFF. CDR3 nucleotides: TGCAGTGCCCGCAATGCGGACAGGGGGAACACTGAAGCTTTCTTT.

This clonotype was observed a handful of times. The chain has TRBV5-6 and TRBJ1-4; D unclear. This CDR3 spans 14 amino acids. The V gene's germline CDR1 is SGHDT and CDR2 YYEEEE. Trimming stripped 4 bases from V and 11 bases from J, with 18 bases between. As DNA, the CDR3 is TGTGCCAGCAGCGACGGTTTTAAGGCGTTGAAACTGTTTTTT. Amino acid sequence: CASSDGFKALKLFF.

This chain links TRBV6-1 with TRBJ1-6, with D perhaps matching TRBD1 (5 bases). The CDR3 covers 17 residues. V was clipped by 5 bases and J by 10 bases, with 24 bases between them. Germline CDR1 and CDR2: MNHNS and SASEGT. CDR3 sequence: CASSPLGVEGIESPLHF. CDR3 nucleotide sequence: TGTGCCAGCAGTCCCCTGGGGGTGGAGGGCATAGAGTCACCCCTCCACTTT.

The CDR3 spells CASSVEGTGENEQFF. In DNA form, the CDR3 reads TGTGCCAGCAGCGTAGAGGGGACAGGGGAAAATGAGCAGTTCTTC. The genes are TRBV9 and TRBJ2-1; 10 nucleotides align to TRBD1. CDR1 and CDR2 (germline): SGDLS, YYNGEE. V gave up 0 bases and J gave up 7 bases; unmatched junction bases: 4. The CDR3 runs 15 residues.

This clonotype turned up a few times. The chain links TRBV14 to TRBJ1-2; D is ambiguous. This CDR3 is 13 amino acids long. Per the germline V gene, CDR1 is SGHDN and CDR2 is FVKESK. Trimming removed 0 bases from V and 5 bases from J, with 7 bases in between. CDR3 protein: CASSQDRKYGYTF. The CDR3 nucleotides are TGTGCCAGCAGCCAAGACAGGAAATATGGCTACACCTTC.

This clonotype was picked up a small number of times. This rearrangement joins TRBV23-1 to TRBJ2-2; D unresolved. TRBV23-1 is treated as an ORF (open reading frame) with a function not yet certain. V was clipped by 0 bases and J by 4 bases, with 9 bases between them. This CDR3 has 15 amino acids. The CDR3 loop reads CASSQSNGSTGELFF. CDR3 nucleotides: TGCGCCAGCAGTCAATCAAACGGTAGCACCGGGGAGCTGTTTTTT.

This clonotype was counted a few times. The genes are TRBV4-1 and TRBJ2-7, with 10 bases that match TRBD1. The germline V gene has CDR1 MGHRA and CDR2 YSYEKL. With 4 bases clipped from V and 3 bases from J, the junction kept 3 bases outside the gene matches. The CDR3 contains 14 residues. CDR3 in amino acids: CASSPWDRGYEQYF. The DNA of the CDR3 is TGCGCCAGCAGCCCTTGGGACAGGGGCTACGAGCAGTACTTC.

DNA of the CDR3: TGCAGTGCCATCGGGGGGCCGGGGACCCAGTACTTC. Protein product: CSAIGGPGTQYF. The gene calls are TRBV20-1 and TRBJ2-5, with D perhaps TRBD2 (7 bases). Germline values: CDR1 DFQATT, CDR2 SNEGSKA (reference sequence). Trimming took off 6 bases at V and 7 bases at J, with 15 bases between the two ends. This CDR3 is built from 12 residues.

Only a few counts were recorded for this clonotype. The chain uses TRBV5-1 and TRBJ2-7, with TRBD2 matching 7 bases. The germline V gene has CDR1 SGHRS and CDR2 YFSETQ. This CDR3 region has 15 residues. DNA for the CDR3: TGCGCCAGCAGGTTGGGGCTCACTAGCGAGGACGAGCAGTACGTC. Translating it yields CASRLGLTSEDEQYV.

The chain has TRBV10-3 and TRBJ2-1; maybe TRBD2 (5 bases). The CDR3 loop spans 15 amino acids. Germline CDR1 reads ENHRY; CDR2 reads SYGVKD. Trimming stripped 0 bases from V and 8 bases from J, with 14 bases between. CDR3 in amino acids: CAISESTTDGDEQFF. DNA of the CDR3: TGTGCCATCAGTGAGTCGACGACGGACGGGGATGAGCAGTTCTTC.